These 20 T cell receptor beta chains share one sample of origin, sequenced in a study of breast tumors, draining lymph nodes, adjacent tissues. TCRdb re-called the multiplex PCR reads with MiXCR, one entry per CDR3 protein. The sample has 130,000 or so distinct CDR3 sequences, around a third seen once. The lymph nodes were axillary draining lymph nodes from breast cancer patients. Sequenced: axillary lymph node tissue. The source is a female donor with breast cancer. Some clones in this sample may be carry-over from other donors' samples.

The sample holds many counts of this clonotype. The CDR3: CASSIVGQGIDTQYF. The CDR3 DNA follows: TGTGCCAGTAGTATTGTAGGACAGGGCATCGATACGCAGTATTTT. V gene TRBV19 combines with J gene TRBJ2-3, with 8 bases aligning to TRBD1. Germline assignment: CDR1 LNHDA and CDR2 SQIVND (reference sequence). V was clipped by 3 bases and J by 6 bases; unmatched bases: 8. The CDR3 is 15 residues long.

At least ten counts were recorded for this clonotype. V usage is TRBV15 and J usage is TRBJ2-3; tentatively, D is TRBD1 (5 bases). Trimming took off 4 bases at V and 3 bases at J, with 5 bases between the two ends. CDR1 LNHNV and CDR2 YYDKDF come from the germline V gene (reference sequence). This CDR3 contains 12 residues. The DNA for the CDR3 is TGTGCCACCAGCACAGGGACAGATACGCAGTATTTT. It codes for CATSTGTDTQYF.

This clonotype showed up many times. The gene calls are TRBV11-2 and TRBJ2-1, with 8 bases matching TRBD1. The ends lost 2 bases at V and 3 bases at J; junction bases unmatched: 3. This CDR3 comprises 15 residues. Germline V gene data show CDR1 as SGHAT and CDR2 as FQNNGV. This CDR3 is CASSLQGANYNEQFF. The CDR3 coding sequence is TGTGCCAGCAGCTTACAGGGGGCGAACTACAATGAGCAGTTCTTC.

The V and J genes are TRBV29-1 and TRBJ2-5, with 7 bases lining up with TRBD1. The DNA end is more similar to TRBJ2-7, so the J call may be wrong. Germline V lookup: CDR1 SQVTM, CDR2 ANQGSEA. The length of the CDR3 is 13 residues. The CDR3 spells CSVGRTGTYEQYF. CDR3 in DNA: TGCAGCGTTGGCCGGACAGGCACCTACGAGCAGTACTTC.

The CDR3 region has the DNA TGTGCCAGCAGTCGAACAGGGGGCGGCCAAGAGACCCAGTACTTC. Translating it yields CASSRTGGGQETQYF. This chain connects TRBV12-3 or TRBV12-4 to TRBJ2-5, with 9 bases identical to TRBD1. The ends lost 5 bases at V and 1 base at J; junction bases unmatched: 5. This CDR3 is 15 amino acids long.

This clonotype was seen repeatedly, ten times or more. The chain is built from TRBV2 and TRBJ2-3; the D gene is possibly TRBD2 (5 bases). The germline V gene encodes CDR1 SNHLY and CDR2 FYNNEI. Deletions cut 8 bases from V and 5 bases from J, with 20 bases between. The CDR3 runs to 15 residues. The DNA of the CDR3 is TGTGCCAGCCCGCCCCCGGACTCTCCTGTAGATACGCAGTATTTT. Amino acids: CASPPPDSPVDTQYF.

This clonotype has just one count. This chain links TRBV6-5 with TRBJ2-3, with D hard to call. V shed 9 bases and J shed 0 bases, with 16 bases lying between them. Germline V gives CDR1 MNHEY, CDR2 SVGAGI. This CDR3 has 15 residues. As DNA, the CDR3 is TGTGCCAGTGAGAAGGCGGCAGCTAGCACAGATACGCAGTATTTT. It translates to CASEKAAASTDTQYF.

This chain uses TRBV11-2 with TRBJ1-1; D may be TRBD1 (6 bases). The germline V gene has CDR1 SGHAT and CDR2 FQNNGV. This CDR3 has 15 amino acids. Trimming cost V 2 bases and J 11 bases, with 21 bases left between them. The chain's CDR3 is CASSLSVRGWGAAFF. Written as DNA, the CDR3 is TGTGCCAGCAGCTTAAGCGTTAGAGGGTGGGGGGCCGCTTTCTTT.

The V gene is TRBV4-1, the J gene TRBJ1-5, with unresolved D. Germline lookup yields CDR1 MGHRA and CDR2 YSYEKL. V lost 4 bases and J 9 bases, leaving 22 bases between the germline ends. The CDR3 consists of 16 residues. CDR3 amino acids: CASSRDAFDPIGPQHF. CDR3 DNA sequence: TGCGCCAGCAGCCGGGATGCTTTCGACCCGATTGGGCCCCAGCATTTT.

This clonotype has more than one count but fewer than ten. The V and J genes are TRBV7-2 and TRBJ1-1, with D uncertain. This CDR3 is 16 amino acids long. V was clipped by 0 bases and J by 0 bases, with 11 bases between them. Germline CDR1 and CDR2: SGHTA and FQGNSA. The CDR3 DNA sequence: TGTGCCAGCAGCTTAGCGGCTCGGAGGGTGAACACTGAAGCTTTCTTT. It specifies CASSLAARRVNTEAFF. The whole variable domain, remainder taken from reference TRBV7-2 and TRBJ1-1, is GAGVSQSPSNKVTEKGKDVELRCDPISGHTALYWYRQSLGQGLEFLIYFQGNSAPDKSGLPSDRFSAERTGGSVSTLTIQRTQQEDSAVYLCASSLAARRVNTEAFFGQGTRLTVV.

On this clonotype itself: A read error may be the cause here, since a much bigger clone is one base away. The chain combines TRBV28 with TRBJ1-4; D call uncertain. The CDR3 consists of 16 residues. The germline gives CDR1 MDHEN, CDR2 SYDVKM. V was pared by 7 bases and J by 3 bases, with 18 bases between. The DNA of the CDR3 is TGTGCCAGCACCACTCCCCTATGTAGTTCTAATGAAAAACTGTTTTTT. This codes for CASTTPLCSSNEKLFF.

This clonotype was counted many times. The chain recombines TRBV27 with TRBJ1-2; tentative D call: TRBD1 (6 bases). Per germline, CDR1 MNHEY and CDR2 SMNVEV (reference sequence). V dropped 6 bases and J dropped 6 bases, with 14 bases sitting between them. CDR3 size: 13 residues. The CDR3 coding sequence is TGTGCCAGCAGGAACACAGGGTGGAATGGCTACACCTTC. It specifies CASRNTGWNGYTF.

V gene TRBV11-3 combines with J gene TRBJ1-1; D is unresolved. Trimming took 2 bases from V and 1 from J, leaving 5 bases between them. Germline V gene data show CDR1 as SGHNT and CDR2 as YENEEA. CDR3 length: 13 amino acids. Here the CDR3 reads CASSLSRNTEAFF. CDR3 in DNA: TGTGCCAGCAGCTTATCCAGGAACACTGAAGCTTTCTTT.

V is TRBV7-9 and J is TRBJ1-1, with 9 bases lining up with TRBD1. Germline assignment: CDR1 SEHNR and CDR2 FQNEAQ (reference sequence). CDR3 length equals 14 residues. Unmatched junction bases numbered 7, after V lost 6 bases and J lost 5 bases. In nucleotides, the CDR3 is TGTGCCAGCAGTCCCACGACAGGGGGAACTGAAGCTTTCTTT. This sequence encodes CASSPTTGGTEAFF.

This chain connects TRBV5-4 to TRBJ2-2; unclear D gene. This CDR3 has 14 residues. Germline loops: CDR1 SGHNT, CDR2 YYREEE (reference sequence). Deletions cut 1 base from V and 4 bases from J, with 8 bases between. The chain's CDR3 is CASSLTLTTGELFF. CDR3 DNA: TGTGCCAGCAGCTTGACGTTGACCACCGGGGAGCTGTTTTTT.

This clonotype was counted at least ten times. The genes are TRBV4-1 and TRBJ2-5; a weak D match, TRBD2 (6 bases). Germline V gene lookup returns CDR1 MGHRA and CDR2 YSYEKL. CDR3 size: 13 residues. Trimming took off 4 bases at V and 1 base at J, with 7 bases between the two ends. This CDR3 reads CASSRGLQETQYF. CDR3 coding DNA: TGCGCCAGCAGCCGGGGACTCCAAGAGACCCAGTACTTC.

V gene TRBV28 combines with J gene TRBJ2-7; a possible D gene is TRBD1 (5 bases). CDR3 length: 15 amino acids. V dropped 4 bases and J dropped 5 bases, with 18 bases sitting between them. The germline V gene encodes CDR1 MDHEN and CDR2 SYDVKM. The CDR3 DNA is TGTGCCAGCAGTTCCTACGCTTCAGGGTACCACGAGCAGTACTTC. This codes for CASSSYASGYHEQYF.

Comment on this clonotype: This clone may be a read error of a much larger clone one base away. This chain joins TRBV18 and TRBJ2-2; D is undetermined. This CDR3 is built from 13 residues. Germline CDR1 and CDR2: KGHSH and LQKENI. For the CDR3, the DNA is TGTGCCGGCTCACCTACTGACACCGGGGAGCTGTTTTTT. This codes for CAGSPTDTGELFF.

This clonotype was observed a handful of times. This could be a read error, since a much larger clone is one nucleotide away. The rearrangement joins TRBV6-5 to TRBJ1-5; TRBD1 is a possible D gene (6 bases). Between the trimmed V and J ends, which lost 8 bases and 0 bases, there was a span of 23 bases. CDR1 and CDR2 (germline): MNHEY, SVGAGI. The CDR3 extends over 18 amino acids. CDR3 in DNA: TGTGCCAGCGGACCTAACGTCCTTGGGACACTTAGCAATCAGCCCCAGCATTTT. Its translation is CASGPNVLGTLSNQPQHF.

This clonotype has a count of ten or more. The chain employs TRBV11-3 and TRBJ2-1; 10 positions agree with TRBD2. Looked up from germline, CDR1 is SGHNT and CDR2 is YENEEA. The CDR3 is made up of 15 amino acids. V lost 5 bases to trimming and J lost 3 bases; unmatched junction nucleotides: 4. CDR3 DNA sequence: TGTGCCAGCAGCCCCCGGACTAGCGGCTACAATGAGCAGTTCTTC. Its protein product is CASSPRTSGYNEQFF.